This T cell receptor beta chain was retrieved from a study of blood T cell repertoires in COVID-19. On the study more broadly: The United States, Italy and Spain provided the acute and convalescent COVID-19 samples. T cells, B-cell-depleted T cells, or PBMCs provided the cDNA or gDNA that served as material.

In the source study's methods: Cell counts per sample came from amplifying reference gene primers. The assay was immunoSEQ multiplex PCR, and TCRdb's table has in-frame clones only and misses some. V and J calls and clone size are those listed in that table; D and trimming were worked out from the DNA. The table has about 88,000 clones, over 65% seen once. The germline gives CDR1 SGHNT, CDR2 YENEEA. The CDR3 spans 15 residues. The ends lost 1 base at V and 3 bases at J; junction bases unmatched: 3. The sequence came from a woman between 65 and 79 years old with acute or convalescent COVID-19. V is TRBV11-3 and J is TRBJ2-1; 7 bases fit TRBD1. Sequenced input: peripheral blood. The CDR3 DNA reads as TGTGCCAGCAGCTTAGGCACAGGGGTCTACAATGAGCAGTTCTTC. It specifies CASSLGTGVYNEQFF.